The 10 T cell receptor beta chains given below trace back to one sample, sequenced in a study of vaccination and CD4 T cells after COVID-19. These receptors are not linked to any known antigen. As to treatment: roughly 10-day PBMC culture with coronavirus spike peptide pools or control peptides (ViraFEST assay). Cultured CD4+ T cell DNA was sequenced using the Oncomine TCR Beta short-read assay. MiXCR, run by TCRdb on the PCR reads, gives a single entry per CDR3 protein. Among 14,000 or so distinct CDR3 sequences listed, 25% to 35% were seen once. The specimen comprised CD4+ T cells from blood, cultured in vitro, sampled before SARS-CoV-2 vaccination. Source of these receptors: a human donor who received a COVID-19 vaccine.

This clonotype was picked up a small number of times. V gene TRBV7-2 combines with J gene TRBJ1-2; 7 positions agree with TRBD1. Germline V gene lookup returns CDR1 SGHTA and CDR2 FQGNSA. There are 14 residues in the CDR3. Germline trimming cut 3 bases from V and 2 bases from J; bases unmatched to any gene: 3. The CDR3 DNA follows: TGTGCCAGCAGCTTTACAGGGGCCAACTATGGCTACACCTTC. Translated: CASSFTGANYGYTF.

This clonotype qualifies as large. The rearrangement joins TRBV2 to TRBJ2-4; D may be TRBD1 (5 bases). Germline V gives CDR1 SNHLY, CDR2 FYNNEI. The CDR3 contains 14 residues. The V end was cut by 7 bases, the J end by 8 bases, with 18 bases between. The CDR3, as DNA: TGTGCCAGCACGGTGGGCAGCCTCAGGGACATTCAGTACTTC. Translated: CASTVGSLRDIQYF.

The DNA of the CDR3 is TGCGCCAGCAGCTTGGCCGGGGGAGGATCCTATAATTCACCCCTCCACTTT. Translation gives CASSLAGGGSYNSPLHF. The rearrangement joins TRBV5-1 to TRBJ1-6; D is perhaps TRBD1 (5 bases). Germline assignment: CDR1 SGHRS and CDR2 YFSETQ. The ends were cut back, 0 bases at V and 1 base at J, with 11 bases in the middle. The CDR3 is 17 residues long.

V is TRBV10-1 and J is TRBJ1-1; 7 bases agree with TRBD1. Unmatched junction bases numbered 7, after V lost 7 bases and J lost 5 bases. This CDR3 spans 13 amino acids. Germline CDR1 WNHNN, CDR2 SYGVQD (reference sequence). This CDR3 reads CASKQGRETEAFF. CDR3 sequence (DNA): TGCGCCAGCAAACAGGGGAGGGAAACTGAAGCTTTCTTT.

This clonotype has only one observation. The rearrangement uses TRBV5-1 and TRBJ2-3; 8 nucleotides align to TRBD1. The CDR3 runs to 16 residues. V lost 4 bases and J lost 0; bases outside the gene matches: 7. Per the germline V gene, CDR1 is SGHRS and CDR2 is YFSETQ. The CDR3 protein is CASSLDRALSTDTQYF. CDR3 in DNA: TGCGCCAGCAGCCTGGACAGGGCACTTAGCACAGATACGCAGTATTTT.

The rearrangement joins TRBV11-3 to TRBJ2-2; TRBD2 might be the D (6 bases). Germline V gives CDR1 SGHNT, CDR2 YENEEA. This CDR3 is built from 18 residues. V dropped 1 base and J dropped 3 bases, with 18 bases sitting between them. CDR3 DNA: TGTGCCAGCAGCTTAGGGGTTAGTACCTTAGCGGACACCGGGGAGCTGTTTTTT. This gives the protein CASSLGVSTLADTGELFF. The full variable domain, rest sourced from reference TRBV11-3 and TRBJ2-2, is EAGVVQSPRYKIIEKKQPVAFWCNPISGHNTLYWYLQNLGQGPELLIRYENEEAVDDSQLPKDRFSAERLKGVDSTLKIQPAELGDSAVYLCASSLGVSTLADTGELFFGEGSRLTVL.

In this sample, this clonotype turned up a few times. The rearrangement joins TRBV19 to TRBJ2-2; D uncertain. CDR3 length: 14 amino acids. V lost 7 bases and J lost 0, with 9 bases in between. Per the germline V gene, CDR1 is LNHDA and CDR2 is SQIVND (reference sequence). The chain's CDR3 is CASKNRANTGELFF. The CDR3 region has the DNA TGTGCCAGTAAAAACAGAGCGAACACCGGGGAGCTGTTTTTT.

The chain links TRBV12-3 or TRBV12-4 to TRBJ1-1, with a weak D call TRBD1 (5 bases). The V end lost 3 bases, the J end lost 9 bases, and 14 bases lay between the germline ends. The CDR3 loop spans 13 amino acids. The CDR3 sequence: CASSLRDGIQAFF. The CDR3 nucleotides read TGTGCCAGCAGTTTGAGGGACGGGATTCAAGCTTTCTTT.

The chain carries TRBV21-1 and TRBJ1-4; the table names TRBD1, a call not compared with the DNA. TRBV21-1 is marked as a pseudogene. The CDR3 is 15 amino acids. The CDR3 region is CASSTRKLDGEKLFF. As DNA, the CDR3 is TGTGCCAGCAGCACCCGGAAACTAGATGGTGAAAAACTGTTTTTT.

CDR3 in DNA: TGCGCCAGCCGTACCAGTCAGGCCCCCCACGAGCAGTACTTC. It codes for CASRTSQAPHEQYF. V and J are TRBV5-1 and TRBJ2-7, with no clear D. The V gene's germline CDR1 is SGHRS and CDR2 YFSETQ. Trimming left V 7 bases short and J 5 bases short, with 19 bases between. This CDR3 comprises 14 residues.